This T cell receptor beta chain was observed in a study of vaccination effects on CD4 cells after COVID-19. In its sample, this clone was seen once. The antigen is undetermined. The table came from immunoSEQ multiplex PCR; TCRdb's copy has only in-frame clones and leaves some out. The sample gives 30,000 or so clones, over 65% of which show up once; about 9% is in the top ten. Expansion of antigen-specific CD4+ T cells with viral peptide pools was carried out by the ViraFEST assay before sequencing. Following culture for under 12 days, CD4+ T cells were isolated. Participants completed two doses of the BNT162b2 or mRNA-1273 vaccine. Nucleocapsid antibodies were negative in the vaccine recipients, who had never had SARS-CoV-2 infection. Supplemented with about 9.9 IU/ml IL-2 and approximately 9.7 ug/ml peptides, fewer than 2.5 million PBMC per well were kept in culture. Germline CDR1 and CDR2: KGHSH and LQKENI. This CDR3 is 16 amino acids long. V lost 3 bases, J lost 3 bases, and 6 bases stayed unmatched.

The TCR sequence derives from a human donor who received a COVID-19 vaccine. The sequenced sample was CD4+ T cells from PBMCs cultured with HCoV-NL63 spike peptides, obtained after COVID-19 vaccination. This sequence joins TRBV18 and TRBJ2-3; the match to TRBD2 covers 10 bases. The CDR3 sequence is CASSPLKTSGTDTQYF. DNA for the CDR3: TGTGCCAGCTCACCCCTAAAGACTAGCGGGACAGATACGCAGTATTTT.